What follows are 28 T cell receptor beta chains derived from one specimen sequenced in a study of technical replicates of blood from several donors. Produced via immunoSEQ multiplex PCR; TCRdb's table is partial and in-frame only. The profile shows more than 65,000 clones, around 90% of them singletons. The sequenced sample consisted of T cells isolated from PBMCs. The receptors derive from a human donor in good health.

In its sample, this clone was seen once. The chain combines TRBV5-8 with TRBJ2-2; the match to TRBD2 covers 9 bases. The CDR3 is 17 residues long. The V gene end was trimmed by 1 base and the J gene end by 0 bases; junction bases not matched to a gene: 4. Germline V gene sequence: CDR1 SGHTS, CDR2 YDEGEE. CDR3 DNA: TGTGCCAGCAGCTTGCCGCGGGAGGGCGCGAACACCGGGGAGCTGTTTTTT. It encodes CASSLPREGANTGELFF. The entire variable domain, with the rest obtained from reference TRBV5-8 and TRBJ2-2, is as follows: EAGVTQSPTHLIKTRGQQATLRCSPISGHTSVYWYQQALGLGLQFLLWYDEGEERNRGNFPPRFSGRQFPNYSSELNVNALELEDSALYLCASSLPREGANTGELFFGEGSRLTVL.

V gene TRBV11-3 combines with J gene TRBJ2-3; TRBD1 might be the D (6 bases). The germline gives CDR1 SGHNT, CDR2 YENEEA. V was clipped by 5 bases and J by 3 bases, with 18 bases between them. The CDR3 is 16 residues long. The DNA of the CDR3 is TGTGCCAGCAGCGCACGGTTGACAGGCGGGACAGATACGCAGTATTTT. Its protein is CASSARLTGGTDTQYF.

The chain couples TRBV27 to TRBJ2-3; 8 bases are a match to TRBD1. J gave up 2 bases and V 5 bases, and 6 bases lay outside the gene matches. The CDR3 is 15 amino acids. Germline values: CDR1 MNHEY, CDR2 SMNVEV (reference sequence). The CDR3 is CASSQGQGSTDTQYF. CDR3 sequence (DNA): TGTGCCAGCAGTCAAGGACAGGGCTCCACAGATACGCAGTATTTT.

This clone appeared a single time. The chain uses TRBV13 and TRBJ2-3, with D perhaps matching TRBD1 (5 bases). The germline gives CDR1 PRHDT, CDR2 FYEKMQ (reference sequence). The CDR3 runs to 12 residues. V dropped 4 bases and J dropped 6 bases, with 8 bases sitting between them. CDR3 sequence reads: CASSYRGDTQYF. DNA for the CDR3: TGTGCCAGCAGCTATAGGGGCGATACGCAGTATTTT.

The chain joins TRBV6-5 to TRBJ2-5; 9 bases agree with TRBD2. With V trimmed by 7 bases and J by 5 bases, 5 bases remained unmatched. Germline CDR1 and CDR2: MNHEY and SVGAGI. The length of the CDR3 is 13 residues. This chain's CDR3 is CASTGAGGETQYF. The CDR3 DNA is TGTGCCAGCACTGGGGCGGGAGGGGAGACCCAGTACTTC.

This rearrangement joins TRBV7-6 to TRBJ2-1; the D gene is possibly TRBD2 (5 bases). This CDR3 is built from 15 residues. Germline V lookup: CDR1 SGHVS, CDR2 FNYEAQ. Trimming cost V 1 base and J 6 bases, with 13 bases left between them. The CDR3 spells CASSLGSWEINEQFF. For the CDR3, the DNA is TGTGCCAGCAGCTTAGGGTCGTGGGAGATCAATGAGCAGTTCTTC.

This chain's CDR3 is CASSSGTSGISSYNEQFF. The CDR3 bases are TGTGCCAGCAGCTCCGGGACTAGCGGGATCAGCTCCTACAATGAGCAGTTCTTC. This chain joins TRBV5-4 and TRBJ2-1, with 13 bases lining up with TRBD2. The ends lost 3 bases at V and 0 bases at J; junction bases unmatched: 6. CDR1 and CDR2 (germline): SGHNT, YYREEE (reference sequence). The CDR3 has 18 residues.

The chain uses TRBV6-5 and TRBJ2-1; 10 bases align to TRBD2. The CDR3 loop spans 16 amino acids. The germline CDR1 and CDR2 sequences are MNHEY and SVGAGI. V was clipped by 2 bases and J by 4 bases; unmatched bases: 5. This CDR3 reads CASSYETSGPYNEQFF. In DNA form, the CDR3 reads TGTGCCAGCAGTTACGAGACTAGCGGGCCTTACAATGAGCAGTTCTTC.

The V gene is TRBV7-3, the J gene TRBJ2-6; unclear D gene. Germline values: CDR1 SGHTA, CDR2 FQGTGA. Deletions cut 2 bases from V and 2 bases from J, with 7 bases between. The CDR3 runs 15 residues. CDR3 protein: CASSLGAPGANVLTF. The DNA for the CDR3 is TGTGCCAGCAGCTTAGGAGCACCTGGGGCCAACGTCCTGACTTTC.

The chain carries TRBV2 and TRBJ2-2; no clear D gene. CDR3 length: 15 amino acids. Germline values: CDR1 SNHLY, CDR2 FYNNEI. Trimming left V 4 bases short and J 0 bases short, with 9 bases between. The CDR3 nucleotides are TGTGCCAGCAGTGCGGAGCATCCGAACACCGGGGAGCTGTTTTTT. This translates into CASSAEHPNTGELFF.

The table lists this clone with a count of one. This chain joins TRBV28 and TRBJ2-7; D unresolved. The ends were cut back, 3 bases at V and 2 bases at J, with 11 bases in the middle. The CDR3 sequence is 14 residues long. CDR1 is MDHEN and CDR2 is SYDVKM in the germline V gene. CDR3 nucleotides: TGTGCCAGCAGTTTGTCCGTATTAGCCTACGAGCAGTACTTC. Translated: CASSLSVLAYEQYF.

The table lists this clone with a few counts. The chain has TRBV20-1 and TRBJ2-7; D is ambiguous. Germline loops: CDR1 DFQATT, CDR2 SNEGSKA (reference sequence). This CDR3 contains 11 residues. V was pared by 3 bases and J by 2 bases, with 5 bases between. The CDR3 nucleotides read TGCAGTGCTAGCCCAACCTACGAGCAGTACTTC. Translating it yields CSASPTYEQYF.

The rearrangement links TRBV7-2 to TRBJ2-7; TRBD1 aligns across 10 bases. In germline, CDR1 is SGHTA, CDR2 FQGNSA. With 1 base clipped from V and 3 bases from J, the junction kept 3 bases outside the gene matches. The CDR3 is 15 residues long. Here the CDR3 reads CASSLGRDRGYEQYF. CDR3 nucleotides: TGTGCCAGCAGCTTAGGTCGGGACAGGGGCTACGAGCAGTACTTC.

The chain uses TRBV7-9 and TRBJ2-1, with TRBD2 matching over 9 bases. Germline V gene data show CDR1 as SEHNR and CDR2 as FQNEAQ (reference sequence). The CDR3 loop spans 11 amino acids. After removal of 8 bases from V and 10 bases from J, the junction contained 3 bases not matched to a gene. The CDR3 DNA sequence: TGTGCCAGCCCCCTAGCGGGGGAGCAGTTCTTC. This sequence encodes CASPLAGEQFF.

The chain links TRBV20-1 to TRBJ1-2, with D hard to call. CDR3 size: 11 residues. Trimming cost V 3 bases and J 4 bases, with 6 bases left between them. Looked up from germline, CDR1 is DFQATT and CDR2 is SNEGSKA (reference sequence). CDR3 residues: CSASISYGYTF. CDR3 in DNA: TGCAGTGCTAGTATCAGCTATGGCTACACCTTC.

The chain carries TRBV4-1 and TRBJ2-1; 9 bases line up with TRBD1. The CDR3 totals 15 residues. Germline V gene sequence: CDR1 MGHRA, CDR2 YSYEKL. Losses at the gene ends were 4 bases for V and 6 bases for J; bases not matched to a gene: 7. CDR3 coding DNA: TGCGCCAGCAGCCGCCGGGACAGGGATGCCAATGAGCAGTTCTTC. Translation gives CASSRRDRDANEQFF.

The rearrangement joins TRBV7-2 to TRBJ2-1, with 12 bases that match TRBD2. Germline CDR1 and CDR2: SGHTA and FQGNSA. This CDR3 comprises 16 residues. V lost 3 bases, J lost 7 bases, and 7 bases stayed unmatched. The CDR3 DNA is TGTGCCAGCAGCTTCGGGACGGGGACTAGCGGGAATGAGCAGTTCTTC. Protein product: CASSFGTGTSGNEQFF.

This chain joins TRBV5-5 and TRBJ2-7, with TRBD1 identical over 7 bases. V shed 5 bases, J shed 2 bases, and the junction held 7 bases outside the gene matches. CDR3 size: 14 residues. Per germline, CDR1 SGHKS and CDR2 YYEKEE (reference sequence). The CDR3 DNA reads TGTGCCAGCAGTCAAGCAGGGGGAGCCTACGAGCAGTACTTC. Encoded protein: CASSQAGGAYEQYF.

The chain carries TRBV9 and TRBJ2-1; the match to TRBD2 covers 7 bases. CDR1 is SGDLS, CDR2 YYNGEE, per germline. The CDR3 has 17 amino acids. Trimming removed 4 bases from V and 2 bases from J; junction bases left unmatched: 12. CDR3 protein: CASSSEAGTTPYNEQFF. DNA of the CDR3: TGTGCCAGCAGCTCCGAAGCCGGGACTACACCCTACAATGAGCAGTTCTTC.

The J gene is TRBJ2-2, the V gene TRBV19; D may be TRBD1 (5 bases). From germline, CDR1 is LNHDA and CDR2 SQIVND (reference sequence). This CDR3 is built from 15 residues. V dropped 3 bases and J dropped 0 bases, with 8 bases sitting between them. Here the CDR3 reads CASSILTANTGELFF. As DNA, the CDR3 is TGTGCCAGTAGTATTTTGACAGCGAACACCGGGGAGCTGTTTTTT.

The CDR3 protein is CASSIQGATNEKLFF. The CDR3 region has the DNA TGTGCCAGCAGCATACAGGGGGCAACTAATGAAAAACTGTTTTTT. The V and J genes are TRBV11-3 and TRBJ1-4; 8 nucleotides agree with TRBD1. J was trimmed by 0 bases and V by 5 bases; bases with no gene match: 2. The CDR3 consists of 15 residues. The germline gives CDR1 SGHNT, CDR2 YENEEA.

The J gene is TRBJ2-3, the V gene TRBV6-5, with no clear D. V lost 4 bases and J 2 bases, leaving 13 bases between the germline ends. Germline V gene sequence: CDR1 MNHEY, CDR2 SVGAGI. This CDR3 has 15 amino acids. The CDR3 region is CASSSFMRPTDTQYF. The DNA of the CDR3 is TGTGCCAGCAGTTCCTTTATGAGGCCCACAGATACGCAGTATTTT.

This sequence joins TRBV4-2 and TRBJ2-1; 11 positions agree with TRBD2. The CDR3 has 15 residues. The junction had 8 bases not matched to a gene; V was cut back by 4 bases and J by 9 bases. Germline assignment: CDR1 LGHNA and CDR2 YNFKEQ. CDR3 protein: CASSLALAGDLEQFF. CDR3 DNA sequence: TGTGCCAGCAGCCTTGCACTAGCGGGAGACCTTGAGCAGTTCTTC.

J is TRBJ1-4 and V is TRBV21-1; the tabulated D call, TRBD1, remains unverified against the DNA. TRBV21-1 is given as a pseudogene. This CDR3 region has 15 residues. In DNA, the CDR3 is TGTGCCAGCAGCAAATTGGCAGGGCTAAGAGAAAAACTGTTTTTT. Amino acid sequence: CASSKLAGLREKLFF.

J is TRBJ2-2 and V is TRBV5-1, with D possibly matching TRBD2 (5 bases). The V gene's germline CDR1 is SGHRS and CDR2 YFSETQ. This CDR3 has 14 amino acids. V shed 3 bases and J shed 6 bases, with 12 bases lying between them. The CDR3 sequence: CASSSGSSAGELFF. Written as DNA, the CDR3 is TGCGCCAGCAGCTCGGGATCTAGTGCCGGGGAGCTGTTTTTT.

CDR3 nucleotides: TGTGCCAGCAGCTTGCCCGGGACTAGCGGGAAGCCCTACGAGCAGTACTTC. Translated, it gives CASSLPGTSGKPYEQYF. V gene TRBV7-3 combines with J gene TRBJ2-7; 13 bases fit TRBD2. Germline V gene sequence: CDR1 SGHTA, CDR2 FQGTGA. Trimming removed 3 bases from V and 2 bases from J; junction bases left unmatched: 7. The CDR3 totals 17 residues.

The chain has TRBV7-9 and TRBJ2-7; D ambiguous. The CDR3 totals 13 residues. Germline V gives CDR1 SEHNR, CDR2 FQNEAQ (reference sequence). Trimming left V 1 base short and J 3 bases short, with 7 bases between. This CDR3 reads CASSLGGNYEQYF. In nucleotides, the CDR3 is TGTGCCAGCAGCTTAGGCGGCAACTACGAGCAGTACTTC.

The chain uses TRBV6-6 and TRBJ2-7; the D gene is possibly TRBD2 (5 bases). Germline V CDR1 and CDR2: MNHNY, SVGAGI (reference sequence). V was clipped by 8 bases and J by 5 bases, with 10 bases between them. This CDR3 is 11 amino acids long. The CDR3 loop reads CASRRSDEQYF. The CDR3 DNA reads as TGTGCCAGCCGGAGGTCGGACGAGCAGTACTTC.